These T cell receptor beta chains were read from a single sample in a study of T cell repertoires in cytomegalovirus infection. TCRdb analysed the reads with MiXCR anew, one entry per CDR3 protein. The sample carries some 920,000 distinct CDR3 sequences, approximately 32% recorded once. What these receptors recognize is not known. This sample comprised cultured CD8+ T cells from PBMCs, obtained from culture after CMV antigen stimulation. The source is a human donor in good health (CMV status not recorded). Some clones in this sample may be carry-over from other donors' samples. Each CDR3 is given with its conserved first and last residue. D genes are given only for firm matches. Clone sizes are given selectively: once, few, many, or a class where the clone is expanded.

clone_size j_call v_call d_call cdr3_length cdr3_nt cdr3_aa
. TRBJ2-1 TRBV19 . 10 TGTGCCAGTAGTATGGGTGAGCAGTTCTTC CASSMGEQFF
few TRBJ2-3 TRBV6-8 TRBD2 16 TGTGCCAGCAGTTACCGTCCGCTAGCGGGCACAGATACGCAGTATTTT CASSYRPLAGTDTQYF
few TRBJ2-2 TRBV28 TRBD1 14 TGTGCCAGCAGCAGCGACAGGGTCGCCGGGGAGCTGTTTTTT CASSSDRVAGELFF
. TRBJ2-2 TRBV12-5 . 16 TGTGCTAGTGGTTTGAAGTTCGGGGAGGTCACCGGGGAGCTGTTTTTT CASGLKFGEVTGELFF
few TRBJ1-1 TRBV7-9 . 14 TGTGCCAGCAGCCACCGGGGGGGTCTCACTGAAGCTTTCTTT CASSHRGGLTEAFF
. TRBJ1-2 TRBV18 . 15 TGTGCCAGCTCACCACTCGATCTAACCCGTGGTGGCTACACCTTC CASSPLDLTRGGYTF
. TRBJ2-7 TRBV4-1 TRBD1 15 TGCGCCAGCAGCCAAGGCGGACAGGGCCTGACCGAGCAGTACTTC CASSQGGQGLTEQYF
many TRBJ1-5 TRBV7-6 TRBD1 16 TGTGCCAGCAGCCCCCGGGACAGGTTTAGCAATCAGCCCCAGCATTTT CASSPRDRFSNQPQHF
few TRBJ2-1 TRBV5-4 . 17 TGTGCCAGCAGATCTATCCCGGGACGCCTAAACTACAATGAGCAGTTCTTC CASRSIPGRLNYNEQFF
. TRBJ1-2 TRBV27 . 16 TGTGCCAGCAGTTTATCGGAAGACGTGGGAGTGGGTGGCTACACCTTC CASSLSEDVGVGGYTF
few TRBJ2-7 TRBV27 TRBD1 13 TGTGCCAGCAGTCTGGGACAGCATAACGAGCAGTACTTC CASSLGQHNEQYF
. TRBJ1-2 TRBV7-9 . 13 TGTGCCAGCAGCGAGGGGGGGACCTATGGCTACACCTTC CASSEGGTYGYTF
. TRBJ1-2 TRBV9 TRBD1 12 TGTGCCAGCAGCGACACAGGGGTCGGCTACACCTTC CASSDTGVGYTF
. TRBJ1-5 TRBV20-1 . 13 TGCAGTGCTAGGGGGGGGGGCAATCAGCCCCAGCATTTT CSARGGGNQPQHF
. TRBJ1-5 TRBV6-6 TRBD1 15 TGTGCCAGCAGTTACGACAGGGGGCTAAGTCAGCCCCAGCATTTT CASSYDRGLSQPQHF
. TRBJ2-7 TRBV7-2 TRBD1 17 TGTGTCAGCAGCAAAAGTCTGGGGACAGGATCCTCCTACGAGCAGTACTTC CVSSKSLGTGSSYEQYF
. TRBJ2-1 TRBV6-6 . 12 TGTGCCATCACCGGACGCTACAATGAGCAGTTCTTC CAITGRYNEQFF
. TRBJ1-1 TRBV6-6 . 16 TGTGCCAGCAGTCAAGGGGGGGGTGGATTGGGCACTGAAGCTTTCTTT CASSQGGGGLGTEAFF
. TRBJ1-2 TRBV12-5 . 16 TGTGCTAGTGGTTCCGAACCTGACACTATTTGGGGAGGCTACACCTTC CASGSEPDTIWGGYTF
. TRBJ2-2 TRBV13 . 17 TGTGCCAGCAGCTCACCCGCGACCCAAACAAATGGGCGGGAGCTGTTTTTT CASSSPATQTNGRELFF
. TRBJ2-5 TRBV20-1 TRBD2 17 TGCAGTGCTAGAGATGAAAAGAGCGGGGGGGCCAGAGAGACCCAGTACTTC CSARDEKSGGARETQYF
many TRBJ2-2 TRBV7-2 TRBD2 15 TGTGCCAGCCTCCCGGGACTAAACTTCCCCGGGGAGCTGTTTTTT CASLPGLNFPGELFF
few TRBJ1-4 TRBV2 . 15 TGTGCCAGCAGTGAAGACCACTCACTTAATGAAAAACTGTTTTTT CASSEDHSLNEKLFF
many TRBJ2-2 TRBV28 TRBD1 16 TGTGCCAGCAGGGGACGGACAGGGGAGAACACCGGGGAGCTGTTTTTT CASRGRTGENTGELFF
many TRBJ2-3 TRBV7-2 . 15 TGTGCCAGCAGCTTATGGGTAACTGAGTCAGATACGCAGTATTTT CASSLWVTESDTQYF
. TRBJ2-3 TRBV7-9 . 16 TGTGCCAGCAGCCCTTCGACTGGGGGCAACACAGATACGCAGTATTTT CASSPSTGGNTDTQYF